This is a list of T cell receptor beta chains from one sample in a study of cytomegalovirus exposure and HLA in healthy donors. The method was immunoSEQ multiplex PCR; TCRdb's version includes in-frame clones alone and lacks a portion of them. The sample includes almost 95,000 clones, 50% to 75% of them seen just once. What was sequenced was PBMCs. Source of these receptors: a man aged 30 to 39 in good health and CMV-seronegative. CDR3s include the opening cysteine and the closing phenylalanine or tryptophan. Fields, in order: J gene, V gene, clone size, CDR3 length, D gene, CDR3 protein, CDR3 DNA. D genes are given only for firm matches. Size is omitted from some rows. Given values are once, few, many or a class for expanded clones.

TRBJ2-2 | TRBV4-3 | few | 15 | NA | CASSQVADNTGELFF | TGCGCCAGCAGCCAAGTGGCAGATAACACCGGGGAGCTGTTTTTT
TRBJ1-6 | TRBV4-1 | once | 16 | TRBD1 | CASSQPRQGAGSPLHF | TGCGCCAGCAGCCAACCGAGACAGGGGGCTGGGTCACCCCTCCACTTT
TRBJ1-2 | TRBV20-1 | few | 11 | NA | CSAIRANGYTF | TGCAGTGCTATCAGGGCCAATGGCTACACCTTC
TRBJ2-3 | TRBV5-4 | few | 18 | TRBD2 | CASSTGTSGSLGTDTQYF | TGTGCCAGCAGCACCGGGACTAGCGGGAGTCTTGGCACAGATACGCAGTATTTT
TRBJ2-3 | TRBV13 | NA | 15 | TRBD2 | CASSPGLAGTDTQYF | TGTGCCAGCAGCCCTGGACTAGCGGGCACAGATACGCAGTATTTT
TRBJ2-5 | TRBV7-9 | few | 12 | NA | CSSSNTGETQYF | TGTTCCAGCAGCAATACAGGGGAGACCCAGTACTTC
TRBJ2-3 | TRBV13 | NA | 12 | NA | CASSYYTDTQYF | TGTGCCAGCAGCTACTACACAGATACGCAGTATTTT
TRBJ2-1 | TRBV5-1 | NA | 15 | NA | CASSLGSERINEQFF | TGCGCCAGCAGCCTAGGGAGCGAACGGATCAATGAGCAGTTCTTC
TRBJ1-5 | TRBV19 | NA | 15 | TRBD1 | CASSLDRGFNQPQHF | TGTGCCAGTAGTTTGGACAGGGGGTTCAATCAGCCCCAGCATTTT
TRBJ2-7 | TRBV6-5 | few | 15 | NA | CASSYARTGEYEQYF | TGTGCCAGCAGTTACGCCAGGACGGGAGAATACGAGCAGTACTTC
TRBJ1-2 | TRBV9 | NA | 15 | TRBD1 | CASSVGPTGDYGYTF | TGTGCCAGCAGCGTAGGCCCGACAGGGGACTATGGCTACACCTTC
TRBJ1-2 | TRBV7-2 | few | 18 | NA | CASSLFPGYTRTNYGYTF | TGTGCCAGCAGCTTATTTCCCGGATACACGAGGACTAACTATGGCTACACCTTC
TRBJ1-2 | TRBV28 | few | 15 | TRBD1 | CASRSTGDRNYGYTF | TGTGCCAGCAGATCGACAGGGGATAGAAACTATGGCTACACCTTC
TRBJ1-1 | TRBV7-2 | NA | 19 | TRBD1 | CASSHSDRAFKNRNTEAFF | TGTGCCAGCAGCCATTCGGACAGGGCTTTTAAAAATCGTAACACTGAAGCTTTCTTT
TRBJ1-5 | TRBV28 | few | 15 | NA | CASSFQGKGNQPQHF | TGTGCCAGCAGTTTTCAGGGGAAGGGCAATCAGCCCCAGCATTTT
TRBJ2-1 | TRBV6-6 | NA | 12 | NA | CASSYSTPEQFF | TGTGCCAGCAGTTACTCCACACCCGAGCAGTTCTTC
TRBJ1-2 | TRBV6-6 | few | 13 | NA | CASSDDNLYGYTF | TGTGCCAGCAGTGACGACAACCTCTATGGCTACACCTTC